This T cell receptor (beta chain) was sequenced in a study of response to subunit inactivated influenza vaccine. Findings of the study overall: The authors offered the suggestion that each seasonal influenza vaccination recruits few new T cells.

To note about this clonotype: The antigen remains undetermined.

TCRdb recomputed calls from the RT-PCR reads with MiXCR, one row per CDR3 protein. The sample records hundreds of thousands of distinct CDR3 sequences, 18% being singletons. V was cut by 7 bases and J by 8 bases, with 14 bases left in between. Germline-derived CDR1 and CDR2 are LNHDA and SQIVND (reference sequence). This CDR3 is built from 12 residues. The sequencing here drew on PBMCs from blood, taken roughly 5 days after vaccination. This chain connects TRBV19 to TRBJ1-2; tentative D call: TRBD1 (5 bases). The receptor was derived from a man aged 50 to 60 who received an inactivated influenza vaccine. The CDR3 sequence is CASTMGRSGYTF. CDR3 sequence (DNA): TGTGCCAGTACGATGGGGCGGAGCGGCTACACCTTC.